These 10 T cell receptor beta chains share one sample of origin, sequenced in a study of cytomegalovirus exposure and HLA in healthy donors. Sequenced by immunoSEQ multiplex PCR; TCRdb stores in-frame clones only, minus some. This table has fewer than 200,000 clones, around 88% appearing once. Sequenced material: PBMCs. The receptor source for this set is a woman aged 18-29 years in good health and CMV-seronegative.

The chain employs TRBV7-2 and TRBJ1-3; no clear D. The CDR3 length is 16 residues. V lost 6 bases and J 0 bases, leaving 15 bases between the germline ends. The germline V gene has CDR1 SGHTA and CDR2 FQGNSA. For the CDR3, the DNA is TGTGCCAGCAGTTCCCTTTGGCCCAGCTCTGGAAACACCATATATTTT. It encodes CASSSLWPSSGNTIYF.

The CDR3 loop is CASSSLGQTIDEKLFF. The CDR3 DNA follows: TGTGCCAGCAGCTCTCTGGGGCAGACGATTGATGAAAAACTGTTTTTT. This chain joins TRBV5-6 and TRBJ1-4; D is perhaps TRBD1 (5 bases). V lost 3 bases to trimming and J lost 6 bases, with 18 bases between them. The CDR3 has 16 amino acids. Germline CDR1 SGHDT, CDR2 YYEEEE.

The V gene is TRBV5-1, the J gene TRBJ1-1; 11 nucleotides align to TRBD1. Per germline, CDR1 SGHRS and CDR2 YFSETQ. The CDR3 runs to 17 residues. V lost 0 bases to trimming and J lost 2 bases; unmatched junction nucleotides: 6. This CDR3 reads CASSLGDRGSGNTEAFF. CDR3 nucleotide sequence: TGCGCCAGCAGCTTGGGGGACAGGGGGAGTGGAAACACTGAAGCTTTCTTT.

This rearrangement joins TRBV19 to TRBJ2-3; D gene ambiguous. CDR1 LNHDA and CDR2 SQIVND come from the germline V gene (reference sequence). This CDR3 comprises 10 residues. The germline V and J ends were trimmed by 11 bases and 8 bases, with 11 bases remaining between them. The CDR3 loop is CAYLPGTQYF. The CDR3 bases are TGTGCCTACCTTCCAGGTACGCAGTATTTT.

This clone was counted a single time. The gene calls are TRBV5-1 and TRBJ1-1; the D is unclear. The CDR3 length is 16 residues. With 0 bases removed from V and 5 bases from J, the gap between germline ends came to 17 bases. Germline V CDR1 and CDR2: SGHRS, YFSETQ. CDR3 sequence: CASSLAETGGGTEAFF. Here the CDR3 DNA reads TGCGCCAGCAGCTTGGCCGAGACGGGCGGAGGGACTGAAGCTTTCTTT.

The rearrangement links TRBV6-5 to TRBJ2-1, with TRBD2 matching over 11 bases. This CDR3 spans 15 amino acids. V trimming: 2 bases; J trimming: 6 bases; junction bases outside the gene matches: 3. Germline values: CDR1 MNHEY, CDR2 SVGAGI. CDR3 sequence: CASSYGTSGSNEQFF. The CDR3 DNA reads TGTGCCAGCAGTTACGGGACTAGCGGCTCCAATGAGCAGTTCTTC.

This chain links TRBV25-1 with TRBJ2-5, with 9 bases that match TRBD1. The CDR3 sequence is 14 residues long. Germline values: CDR1 MGHDK, CDR2 SYGVNS. The V segment lost 5 bases and the J segment 2 bases; nucleotides outside the gene matches: 3. CDR3 bases: TGTGCCAGCAGTTCCGGGACAGGGCAAGAGACCCAGTACTTC. Encoded protein: CASSSGTGQETQYF.

The J gene is TRBJ1-1, the V gene TRBV7-6, with a weak D call TRBD1 (6 bases). Deletions cut 5 bases from V and 3 bases from J, with 10 bases between. The length of the CDR3 is 13 residues. Germline lookup yields CDR1 SGHVS and CDR2 FNYEAQ. The CDR3 nucleotides read TGTGCCAGCAGCCAACGGACAGACACTGAAGCTTTCTTT. Protein: CASSQRTDTEAFF.

This chain links TRBV7-2 with TRBJ1-1; 9 bases are shared with TRBD1. V was clipped by 5 bases and J by 4 bases; unmatched bases: 5. CDR1 is SGHTA, CDR2 FQGNSA, per germline. CDR3 length: 14 residues. Written as DNA, the CDR3 is TGTGCCAGCAGCGGACAGGGGATGGCCACTGAAGCTTTCTTT. Translating gives CASSGQGMATEAFF.

V is TRBV27 and J is TRBJ2-3, with D unresolved. V was trimmed by 3 bases and J by 1 base, leaving 11 bases between them. The V gene's germline CDR1 is MNHEY and CDR2 SMNVEV (reference sequence). CDR3 length equals 15 residues. CDR3 coding DNA: TGTGCCAGCAGTTTTCCCCCTTCCGGCACAGATACGCAGTATTTT. The encoded protein is CASSFPPSGTDTQYF.